These T cell receptor beta chains were read from a single sample in a study of Ad26.COV2.S vaccination and SARS-CoV-2 variants. Profiled with immunoSEQ multiplex PCR; TCRdb holds only in-frame clones, not every one. The profile shows around 450,000 clones, nearly 90% of them singletons. The sample here was peripheral blood, taken in a trial of Ad26.COV2.S vaccine versus placebo. These TCRs come from a person aged 18 to 65 who received the Ad26.COV2.S COVID-19 vaccine or a placebo. Each CDR3 is given with its conserved first and last residue. Fields, in order: clone size, V gene, J gene, D gene, CDR3 protein, CDR3 DNA. The D gene is left open where the match is weak. Not all rows give a size; the values are once, few, many and, for expanded clones, a class.

clone size: -; V gene: TRBV9; J gene: TRBJ2-2; D gene: TRBD2; CDR3 protein: CASSPRSGRSRAGYTGELFF; CDR3 DNA: TGTGCCAGCAGTCCACGAAGCGGGAGGTCTAGGGCAGGTTACACCGGGGAGCTGTTTTTT
clone size: -; V gene: TRBV5-1; J gene: TRBJ1-1; D gene: -; CDR3 protein: CASSFSTNTEAFF; CDR3 DNA: TGCGCCAGCAGCTTTTCAACGAACACTGAAGCTTTCTTT
clone size: -; V gene: TRBV5-1; J gene: TRBJ2-3; D gene: TRBD2; CDR3 protein: CASSLEGLAGPLADTQYF; CDR3 DNA: TGCGCCAGCAGCTTGGAGGGACTAGCGGGACCCTTGGCAGATACGCAGTATTTT
clone size: -; V gene: TRBV7-9; J gene: TRBJ1-2; D gene: TRBD1; CDR3 protein: CASSYTGANYGYTF; CDR3 DNA: TGTGCCAGCAGCTATACAGGGGCTAACTATGGCTACACCTTC
clone size: once; V gene: TRBV5-1; J gene: TRBJ2-7; D gene: -; CDR3 protein: CASSLGSLTYEQYF; CDR3 DNA: TGCGCCAGCAGCTTGGGGTCGCTAACCTACGAGCAGTACTTC
clone size: -; V gene: TRBV18; J gene: TRBJ2-5; D gene: -; CDR3 protein: CASSPSAGQETQYF; CDR3 DNA: TGTGCCAGCTCACCAAGCGCGGGACAAGAGACCCAGTACTTC
clone size: few; V gene: TRBV10-3; J gene: TRBJ1-6; D gene: TRBD1; CDR3 protein: CAISPDRGGSSYNSPLHF; CDR3 DNA: TGTGCCATCAGCCCGGACAGGGGCGGGAGCTCCTATAATTCACCCCTCCACTTT
clone size: -; V gene: TRBV7-2; J gene: TRBJ1-3; D gene: -; CDR3 protein: CASSLGASDGTIYF; CDR3 DNA: TGTGCCAGCAGCTTAGGAGCGTCGGACGGCACCATATATTTT
clone size: -; V gene: TRBV7-9; J gene: TRBJ1-1; D gene: -; CDR3 protein: CASSLHAFAKTGPNTEAFF; CDR3 DNA: TGTGCCAGCAGCTTACATGCCTTCGCTAAGACCGGCCCCAACACTGAAGCTTTCTTT
clone size: -; V gene: TRBV30; J gene: TRBJ1-6; D gene: -; CDR3 protein: CAWMGQGYSPLHF; CDR3 DNA: TGTGCCTGGATGGGCCAGGGTTATTCACCCCTCCACTTT
clone size: -; V gene: TRBV15; J gene: TRBJ2-1; D gene: -; CDR3 protein: CATSRQGSSYNEQFF; CDR3 DNA: TGTGCCACCAGCAGACAGGGGAGCTCCTACAATGAGCAGTTCTTC
clone size: -; V gene: TRBV5-1; J gene: TRBJ2-1; D gene: TRBD1; CDR3 protein: CASSLQGLGNEQFF; CDR3 DNA: TGCGCCAGCAGCTTACAGGGGTTGGGGAATGAGCAGTTCTTC
clone size: -; V gene: TRBV18; J gene: TRBJ2-5; D gene: TRBD1; CDR3 protein: CASSPRQGAWYQETQYF; CDR3 DNA: TGTGCCAGCTCACCGAGACAGGGGGCATGGTACCAAGAGACCCAGTACTTC
clone size: -; V gene: TRBV30; J gene: TRBJ2-7; D gene: -; CDR3 protein: CAWRGGGDSYEQYF; CDR3 DNA: TGTGCCTGGCGTGGGGGGGGCGATTCCTACGAGCAGTACTTC
clone size: -; V gene: TRBV28; J gene: TRBJ1-2; D gene: -; CDR3 protein: CASSLSGDYGYTF; CDR3 DNA: TGTGCCAGCAGTTTATCGGGTGACTATGGCTACACCTTC
clone size: -; V gene: TRBV24-1; J gene: TRBJ1-1; D gene: TRBD1; CDR3 protein: CANAPSDRGNTEAFF; CDR3 DNA: TGTGCCAACGCTCCCAGTGACAGGGGGAACACTGAAGCTTTCTTT
clone size: -; V gene: TRBV18; J gene: TRBJ1-2; D gene: TRBD1; CDR3 protein: CASSPPGQGTLSYTF; CDR3 DNA: TGTGCCAGCTCACCACCGGGACAGGGGACTTTGAGTTACACCTTC
clone size: -; V gene: TRBV20-1; J gene: TRBJ1-1; D gene: -; CDR3 protein: CSARDEGQAFF; CDR3 DNA: TGCAGTGCTAGAGATGAAGGACAGGCTTTCTTT
clone size: -; V gene: TRBV6-5; J gene: TRBJ1-1; D gene: -; CDR3 protein: CASSYSGGEAFF; CDR3 DNA: TGTGCCAGCAGTTACTCGGGGGGGGAAGCTTTCTTT
clone size: -; V gene: TRBV29-1; J gene: TRBJ2-1; D gene: -; CDR3 protein: CSVGVGAVQFF; CDR3 DNA: TGCAGCGTTGGGGTGGGGGCAGTCCAGTTCTTC
clone size: -; V gene: TRBV9; J gene: TRBJ2-2; D gene: -; CDR3 protein: CASRGGGDWAGELFF; CDR3 DNA: TGTGCCAGCAGGGGAGGTGGGGACTGGGCTGGGGAGCTGTTTTTT
clone size: -; V gene: TRBV6-5; J gene: TRBJ2-6; D gene: -; CDR3 protein: CASSYSTGANVLTF; CDR3 DNA: TGTGCCAGCAGTTACTCTACTGGGGCCAACGTCCTGACTTTC
clone size: once; V gene: TRBV5-4; J gene: TRBJ2-1; D gene: -; CDR3 protein: CASSFRPSYNEQFF; CDR3 DNA: TGTGCCAGCAGCTTCCGCCCCTCCTACAATGAGCAGTTCTTC
clone size: -; V gene: TRBV4-3; J gene: TRBJ1-5; D gene: -; CDR3 protein: CASSQEQGMGQPQHF; CDR3 DNA: TGCGCCAGCAGCCAAGAACAGGGCATGGGTCAGCCCCAGCATTTT